Below are 2 T cell receptor beta chains sequenced from a single sample in a study of long-term antiretroviral therapy in people with HIV. immunoSEQ v3.0 was run at survey level. The method was immunoSEQ multiplex PCR; TCRdb's version includes in-frame clones alone and lacks a portion of them. Of 48,000 or so clones detected, around 84% appear once; the ten largest clones hold 2.5% to 3.5%. The material was unsorted PBMCs, obtained 0.8 years after starting antiretroviral therapy. These receptors all stem from a young woman with HIV.

The chain is built from TRBV6-5 and TRBJ2-7, with TRBD2 matching over 13 bases. This CDR3 comprises 15 residues. V lost 7 bases, J lost 5 bases, and 8 bases stayed unmatched. Germline CDR1 reads MNHEY; CDR2 reads SVGAGI. This CDR3 reads CASTPRTSGSNEQYF. As DNA, the CDR3 is TGTGCCAGCACCCCCCGGACTAGCGGGAGTAACGAGCAGTACTTC.

The chain combines TRBV6-6 with TRBJ2-7; no clear D. The CDR3 extends over 9 amino acids. Trimming took 3 bases from V and 13 from J, leaving 7 bases between them. Looked up from germline, CDR1 is MNHNY and CDR2 is SVGAGI (reference sequence). CDR3 sequence reads: CASSYPPYF. CDR3 DNA: TGTGCCAGCAGTTATCCGCCATACTTC.